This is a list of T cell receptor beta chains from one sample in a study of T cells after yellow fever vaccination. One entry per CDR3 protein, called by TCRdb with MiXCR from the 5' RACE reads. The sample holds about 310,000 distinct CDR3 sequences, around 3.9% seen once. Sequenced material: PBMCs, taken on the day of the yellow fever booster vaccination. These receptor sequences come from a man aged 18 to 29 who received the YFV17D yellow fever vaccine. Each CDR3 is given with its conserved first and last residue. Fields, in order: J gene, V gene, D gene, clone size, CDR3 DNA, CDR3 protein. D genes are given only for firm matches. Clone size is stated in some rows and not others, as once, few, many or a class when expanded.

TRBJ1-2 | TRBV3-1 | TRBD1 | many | TGTGCCAGCAGTCGAAAAGGACAGGGGGCAAGGTATGGCTACACCTTC | CASSRKGQGARYGYTF
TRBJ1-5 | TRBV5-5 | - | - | TGTGCCAGCAGCTTGGGACCCCATCAGCCCCAGCATTTT | CASSLGPHQPQHF
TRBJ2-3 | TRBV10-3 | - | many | TGTGCCATCAGTGATACTAGCAGGGGGACAGATACGCAGTATTTT | CAISDTSRGTDTQYF
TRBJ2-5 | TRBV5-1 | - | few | TGCGCCAGCAGCGGCGGGTCTTCCTTCTTAGAGACCCAGTACTTC | CASSGGSSFLETQYF
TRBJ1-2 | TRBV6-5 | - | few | TGTGCCAGCAGTTACTCGATCGGGGATGGCTACACCTTC | CASSYSIGDGYTF
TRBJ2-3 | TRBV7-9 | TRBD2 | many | TGTGTGGCTAGCGGGAGCACAGATACGCAGTATTTT | CVASGSTDTQYF
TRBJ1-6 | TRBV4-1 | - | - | TGCGCCAGCAGCCCCCCAGGGGTCCCCTTGCAGGTCCTCCTTAAGAATTCACCCCTCCACTTT | CASSPPGVPLQVLLKNSPLHF
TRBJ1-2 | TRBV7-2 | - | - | TGTGCCAGCACCTCAAGGGGGGGTGGATATGGCTACACCTTC | CASTSRGGGYGYTF
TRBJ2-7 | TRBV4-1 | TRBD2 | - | TGCGCCAGCAGCCAGGCTTGGGAGGGAAGGGGCGAGCAGTACTTC | CASSQAWEGRGEQYF
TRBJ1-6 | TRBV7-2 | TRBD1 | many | TGTGCCAGCAGCCCTCGGACAGGGGATTCACCCCTCCACTTT | CASSPRTGDSPLHF
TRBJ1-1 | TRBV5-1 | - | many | TGCGCCAGCAGCGGGCCGATGAACACTGAAGCTTTCTTT | CASSGPMNTEAFF
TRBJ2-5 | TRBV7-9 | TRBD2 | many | TGTGCCAGCAGCTTCGGCGGGGGGGCGGTAGAGACCCAGTACTTC | CASSFGGGAVETQYF
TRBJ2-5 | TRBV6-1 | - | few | TGTGCCAGCAGTGAAGAATGGATCCAAGAGACCCAGTACTTC | CASSEEWIQETQYF
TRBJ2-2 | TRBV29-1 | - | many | TGCAGCGTTCCGGACGGCACCGGGGAGCTGTTTTTT | CSVPDGTGELFF
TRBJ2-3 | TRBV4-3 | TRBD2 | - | TGCGCCAGCAGCCAAGTCTCTAGCGGGGGAATCAGCAGGGATACGCAGTATTTT | CASSQVSSGGISRDTQYF
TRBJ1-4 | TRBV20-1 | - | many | TGCAGTGCTTGCAAATTGGGCAGGGCTAATGAAAAACTGTTTTTT | CSACKLGRANEKLFF
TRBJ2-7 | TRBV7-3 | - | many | TGTGCCAGCAGCTTCGCCCCCGGGGGGCAGTACGAGCAGTACTTC | CASSFAPGGQYEQYF
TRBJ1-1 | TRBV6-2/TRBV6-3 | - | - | TGTGCCAGCAGCTACCTCGAGCCTCCAGAGGCTGAAGCTTTCTTT | CASSYLEPPEAEAFF
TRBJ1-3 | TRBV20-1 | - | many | TGCAGTGCTAGACCCCCTGGCTCTGGAAACACCATATATTTT | CSARPPGSGNTIYF
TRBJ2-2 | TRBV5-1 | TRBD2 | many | TGCGCCAGCAGCTTGGTCGGACTAGCGGGGGCCGGCACCGGGGAGCTGTTTTTT | CASSLVGLAGAGTGELFF
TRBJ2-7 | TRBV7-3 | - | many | TGTGCCAGCAGCTTATTCCCAGGGAGCTCCTACGAGCAGTACTTC | CASSLFPGSSYEQYF
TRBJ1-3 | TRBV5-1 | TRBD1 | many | TGCGCCAGCAGCTTGGAGGACAGGGGTCAACTGGGAGGAAACACCATATATTTT | CASSLEDRGQLGGNTIYF
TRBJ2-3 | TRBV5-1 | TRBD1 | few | TGCGCCAGCAGCTCCGGGACAGGGAGGGCTACGCAGTATTTT | CASSSGTGRATQYF
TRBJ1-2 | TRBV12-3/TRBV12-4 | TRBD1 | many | TGTGCCAGCAGTTTAAAAGGGGGCGCAGGTGGCTACACCTTC | CASSLKGGAGGYTF
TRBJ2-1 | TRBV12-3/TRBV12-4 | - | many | TGTGCCAGCAGTTTTTATCGCACCCGGGACAATGAGCAGTTCTTC | CASSFYRTRDNEQFF
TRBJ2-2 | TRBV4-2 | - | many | TGTGCCAGCAGCCAAAACAGTAGACGGACCGGGGAGCTGTTTTTT | CASSQNSRRTGELFF
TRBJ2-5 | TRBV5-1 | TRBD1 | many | TGCGCCAGCAGCCCAACAGGGGATGTTGTGGAGACCCAGTACTTC | CASSPTGDVVETQYF
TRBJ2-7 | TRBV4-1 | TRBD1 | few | TGCGCCAGCAGCCCTGCGGGACAGGGCTCCTACGAGCAGTACTTC | CASSPAGQGSYEQYF
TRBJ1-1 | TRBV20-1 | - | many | TGCAGTGCTAGAGACTGGGGGGCGCGCGCTGAAGCTTTCTTT | CSARDWGARAEAFF
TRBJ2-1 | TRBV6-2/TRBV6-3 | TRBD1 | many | TGTGCCAGCAGTTACCCAGGGGGCGTTGAGCAGTTCTTC | CASSYPGGVEQFF